This T cell receptor (beta chain) was obtained from a study of blood T cell repertoires in COVID-19. Overall study context: The United States, Italy and Spain supplied acute and convalescent COVID-19 samples.

Original processing notes: How many nucleated cells were present was estimated from reference gene primer amplification. Method: immunoSEQ multiplex PCR; TCRdb's copy keeps in-frame clones and lacks some. The DNA was the basis for D and trimming; V, J and clone size are from that table. The sample records 150,000 to 200,000 clones, over 75% being singletons. CDR3 length: 16 amino acids. Germline V lookup: CDR1 MNHEY, CDR2 SVGAGI. The J segment lost 4 bases and the V segment lost 6 bases, leaving 12 bases of the junction unmatched. The gene calls are TRBV6-5 and TRBJ1-1, with 9 bases aligning to TRBD1. The source is a man between 60 and 75 years old with active or convalescent COVID-19. The source material was peripheral blood. CDR3 loop: CASSYGQGFRVTEAFF. The CDR3 DNA reads TGTGCCAGCAGCTACGGACAGGGGTTCCGTGTCACTGAAGCTTTCTTT.